What follows are 27 T cell receptor beta chains derived from one specimen sequenced in a study of T cell clonality in common variable immunodeficiency. Overall study results and limits: Common variable immunodeficiency TCR beta sequences reportedly had fewer deletions and N-nucleotide insertions.

The repertoire was sequenced with immunoSEQ multiplex PCR; TCRdb's copy has only in-frame clones and lacks some. This sample comprises about 34,000 clones, none seen once only. No antigen has been identified for these receptors. Sequencing was done on a sample of peripheral blood mononuclear cells. The receptors originated from a human donor with common variable immunodeficiency.

At least ten counts were recorded for this clone. The read stops 3 residues short of the end of the CDR3; the missing end is completed from the germline J gene. This chain connects TRBV5-1 to TRBJ2-3; TRBD2 is a possible D gene (6 bases). Germline CDR1 reads SGHRS; CDR2 reads YFSETQ. This CDR3 has 14 residues. Between the trimmed V and J ends, which lost 2 bases and 6 bases, there was a span of 13 bases. This CDR3 is CASSLGGARDTQYF. The CDR3 bases that were read are TGCGCCAGCAGCTTAGGAGGGGCCCGGGATACG.

This clone occurred many times. The read halts 3 residues ahead of the CDR3 end, with the missing end drawn from the germline J gene. The chain has TRBV28 and TRBJ1-2; maybe TRBD1 (6 bases). This CDR3 comprises 14 residues. Between the trimmed V and J ends, which lost 5 bases and 2 bases, there was a span of 12 bases. Germline CDR1 reads MDHEN; CDR2 reads SYDVKM. This CDR3 is CASSDRSGNYGYTF. The CDR3 bases that were read are TGTGCCAGCAGTGACAGGAGTGGCAACTATGGC.

For this clone: The sequenced fragment ends 3 residues before the CDR3 boundary, so the rest is inferred from the germline J gene. The V and J genes are TRBV11-3 and TRBJ2-5; weak D call: TRBD2 (6 bases). Trimming stripped 6 bases from V and 5 bases from J, with 10 bases between. CDR1 is SGHNT, CDR2 YENEEA, per germline. CDR3 size: 12 residues. The CDR3 protein is CASRLAGETQYF. The part of the CDR3 DNA that was read is TGTGCCAGCAGGCTGGCGGGGGAGACC.

In this sample, this clone turned up a few times. A read error may explain this, as a much larger clone is one base away. The read falls 3 residues short of the CDR3 end, and the missing part is taken from the germline J gene. This CDR3 is also generated by other DNA sequences in the sample. The rearrangement joins TRBV11-2 to TRBJ2-7; tentatively, D is TRBD2 (5 bases). Germline V CDR1 and CDR2: SGHAT, FQNNGV. The CDR3 length is 15 residues. Deletions cut 2 bases from V and 6 bases from J, with 17 bases between. The CDR3 sequence: CASSLIPSWLSEQYF. The part of the CDR3 DNA that was read is TGTGCCAGCAGCTTAATTCCTAGCTGGCTGTCCGAG.

In its sample, this clone was seen many times. The sequenced fragment ends 3 residues before the CDR3 boundary, so the rest is inferred from the germline J gene. The gene calls are TRBV6-2 or TRBV6-3 and TRBJ1-1; the D gene is possibly TRBD1 (5 bases). Germline V gives CDR1 MNHEY, CDR2 SVGEGT. Trimming took 6 bases from V and 1 from J, leaving 15 bases between them. The CDR3 runs 15 residues. This CDR3 reads CASRSQGTGNTEAFF. CDR3 DNA, as far as it was read: TGTGCCAGCAGATCCCAGGGTACTGGGAACACTGAA.

Remarks on this clone: The CDR3 end lies 3 residues beyond the end of the read and is filled in from the germline J gene. The chain uses TRBV18 and TRBJ2-5, with D possibly being TRBD1 (5 bases). The CDR3 is made up of 13 amino acids. CDR1 is KGHSH and CDR2 is LQKENI in the germline V gene. V lost 2 bases and J lost 4, with 8 bases in between. CDR3 amino acids: CASSPGQGETQYF. CDR3 DNA (partial): TGTGCCAGCTCACCAGGGCAGGGAGAGACC.

This clone was observed a few times. The read comes to an end 3 residues before the CDR3 does, leaving the germline J gene to fill in the end. V and J are TRBV30 and TRBJ2-5; weak D call: TRBD1 (5 bases). Trimming pared 0 bases from V and 0 bases from J, leaving 17 bases between. The V gene's germline CDR1 is GTSNPN and CDR2 SVGIG (reference sequence). The CDR3 loop spans 17 amino acids. CDR3 DNA (partial): TGTGCCTGGAGTGTATCGTGGGGCAGCCCATACCAAGAGACC. This codes for CAWSVSWGSPYQET. In full, the CDR3 is CAWSVSWGSPYQETQYF.

In this sample, this clone turned up a few times. The read terminates 3 residues ahead of where the CDR3 ends, so the germline J gene completes it. The rearrangement links TRBV6-1 to TRBJ2-3; the match to TRBD2 covers 9 bases. The CDR3 covers 16 residues. V lost 3 bases and J lost 0; bases outside the gene matches: 4. Germline V lookup: CDR1 MNHNS, CDR2 SASEGT. Incomplete CDR3 DNA: TGTGCCAGCAGTGATGCTAGCGGGGTTAGCACAGATACG. Residues: CASSDASGVSTDT. The complete CDR3 protein is CASSDASGVSTDTQYF.

In this sample, this clone turned up many times. The read halts 3 residues ahead of the CDR3 end, with the missing end drawn from the germline J gene. This chain links TRBV19 with TRBJ2-6; tentatively, D is TRBD1 (6 bases). CDR1 is LNHDA, CDR2 SQIVND, per germline (reference sequence). Between the trimmed V and J ends, which lost 5 bases and 5 bases, there was a span of 13 bases. CDR3 size: 15 residues. The CDR3 loop is CASSPGQNRANVLTF. CDR3 bases read: TGTGCCAGTAGTCCAGGACAGAATCGGGCCAACGTC.

On this clone: The read terminates 3 residues ahead of where the CDR3 ends, so the germline J gene completes it. V is TRBV7-8 and J is TRBJ2-7, with D perhaps matching TRBD1 (6 bases). This CDR3 has 16 residues. Germline V CDR1 and CDR2: SGHVS, FQNEAQ. V gave up 0 bases and J gave up 2 bases, with 14 bases separating them. This CDR3 is CASSLALAGATYEQYF. CDR3 DNA (partial): TGTGCCAGCAGCTTAGCGTTGGCAGGGGCTACCTACGAG.

Details on this clone: The read gets to within 3 residues of the CDR3 end, and the germline J gene fills in the rest. This chain connects TRBV7-2 to TRBJ1-4, with D possibly matching TRBD1 (6 bases). The CDR3 loop spans 14 amino acids. The germline V gene has CDR1 SGHTA and CDR2 FQGNSA. With 2 bases removed from V and 8 bases from J, the gap between germline ends came to 12 bases. The sequenced part of the CDR3 DNA is TGTGCCAGCAGCTTACAGGGGTTTGGGGAAAAA. Its translation is CASSLQGFGEK. The CDR3 reads in full as CASSLQGFGEKLFF.

This clone was counted ten times or more. The read comes to an end 3 residues before the CDR3 does, leaving the germline J gene to fill in the end. The chain has TRBV7-2 and TRBJ2-7; D unresolved. This CDR3 comprises 12 residues. V lost 4 bases and J lost 0, with 4 bases in between. CDR1 is SGHTA and CDR2 is FQGNSA in the germline V gene. The covered CDR3 bases are TGTGCCAGCAGCTCAATCTCCTACGAG. It specifies CASSSISYE. The whole CDR3 sequence is CASSSISYEQYF. Supplemented by reference TRBV7-2 and TRBJ2-7, the full variable domain reads GAGVSQSPSNKVTEKGKDVELRCDPISGHTALYWYRQSLGQGLEFLIYFQGNSAPDKSGLPSDRFSAERTGGSVSTLTIQRTQQEDSAVYLCASSSISYEQYFGPGTRLTVT.

This clone turned up a few times. The read halts 3 residues ahead of the CDR3 end, with the missing end drawn from the germline J gene. V and J are TRBV6-1 and TRBJ1-3, with TRBD1 as a possible D gene (6 bases). This CDR3 spans 15 amino acids. Trimming removed 4 bases at V and 6 bases at J, with 16 bases between. Germline V lookup: CDR1 MNHNS, CDR2 SASEGT. CDR3 loop: CASSADRLSANTIYF. The part of the CDR3 DNA that was read is TGTGCCAGCAGTGCTGACAGGTTGAGTGCAAACACC.

In its sample, this clone was seen many times. The CDR3 extends 3 residues past the end of the read, so its final part is completed from the germline J gene. The V gene is TRBV29-1, the J gene TRBJ2-2, with TRBD2 identical over 14 bases. Trimming cost V 7 bases and J 6 bases; bases outside gene matches: 1. Germline V gene lookup returns CDR1 SQVTM and CDR2 ANQGSEA. This CDR3 comprises 13 residues. CDR3 residues: CSATSGRAGELFF. Partial CDR3 DNA: TGCAGCGCGACTAGCGGGAGGGCCGGGGAG.

This CDR3 reads CASRRTGHNQPQHF. The DNA read from the CDR3 is TGTGCCAGTAGGAGAACAGGGCACAATCAGCCC. The chain employs TRBV19 and TRBJ1-5; perhaps TRBD1 as D (6 bases). The read terminates 3 residues before the CDR3 end, so the remaining end is supplied by the germline J gene. This CDR3 spans 14 amino acids. The germline CDR1 and CDR2 sequences are LNHDA and SQIVND (reference sequence). V lost 6 bases and J lost 3, with 12 bases in between.

This clone was counted ten times or more. The sequence runs out 3 residues before the end of the CDR3; the remainder is reconstructed from the germline J gene. This sequence joins TRBV20-1 and TRBJ2-3; unclear D gene. Trimming cost V 3 bases and J 2 bases, with 9 bases left between them. The CDR3 loop spans 13 amino acids. Germline lookup yields CDR1 DFQATT and CDR2 SNEGSKA (reference sequence). CDR3 DNA (partial): TGCAGTGCTAGTTCTCAGAACACAGATACG. This codes for CSASSQNTDT. The entire CDR3 protein is CSASSQNTDTQYF.

Concerning this clone itself: The read gets to within 3 residues of the CDR3 end, and the germline J gene fills in the rest. The chain joins TRBV7-3 to TRBJ2-3; a possible D gene is TRBD1 (6 bases). Trimming removed 5 bases from V and 6 bases from J, with 15 bases in between. There are 14 residues in the CDR3. Germline V lookup: CDR1 SGHTA, CDR2 FQGTGA. The sequenced CDR3 bases are TGTGCCAGCAGCCGCGAGGGGGAGCTGGATACG. It is translated as CASSREGELDT. The complete CDR3 reads CASSREGELDTQYF. The full variable domain, completed using reference TRBV7-3 and TRBJ2-3, is GAGVSQTPSNKVTEKGKYVELRCDPISGHTALYWYRQSLGQGPEFLIYFQGTGAADDSGLPNDRFFAVRPEGSVSTLKIQRTERGDSAVYLCASSREGELDTQYFGPGTRLTVL.

This clone has just a few counts. The read finishes 3 residues shy of the CDR3 end, and the germline J gene is used to complete it. This chain links TRBV19 with TRBJ1-2, with D possibly matching TRBD1 (6 bases). CDR1 is LNHDA, CDR2 SQIVND, per germline (reference sequence). The CDR3 runs 14 residues. Trimming left V 4 bases short and J 4 bases short, with 13 bases between. The sequenced part of the CDR3 DNA is TGTGCCAGTAGTACACAGGGTCGGGGCTATGGC. Translation: CASSTQGRGYG. The full CDR3 is CASSTQGRGYGYTF.

This clone was seen a few times. The DNA ends 3 residues before the CDR3 does, and the rest of the CDR3 is filled in from the germline J gene. The chain is built from TRBV7-9 and TRBJ2-7; 7 bases match TRBD2. CDR1 SEHNR and CDR2 FQNEAQ come from the germline V gene (reference sequence). V trimming: 0 bases; J trimming: 2 bases; junction bases outside the gene matches: 1. The CDR3 extends over 14 amino acids. CDR3 bases read: TGTGCCAGCAGCTTAGCCGGACTAGCCTACGAG. It specifies CASSLAGLAYE. The full-length CDR3 reads as CASSLAGLAYEQYF.

The sequenced CDR3 bases are TGTGCCTGGAGTAAAGGGACTAGCGGGACCTACGAG. Translation gives CAWSKGTSGTYE. The CDR3 in full is CAWSKGTSGTYEQYF. V gene TRBV30 combines with J gene TRBJ2-7; TRBD2 matches at 13 bases. From the germline J gene comes the end of the CDR3, since the read stops 3 residues before it. The CDR3 loop spans 15 amino acids. V was clipped by 2 bases and J by 2 bases; unmatched bases: 3. Germline lookup yields CDR1 GTSNPN and CDR2 SVGIG (reference sequence).

Concerning this clone itself: Read sequence stops 3 residues before the CDR3 end, and the germline J gene provides the missing end. The chain links TRBV7-2 to TRBJ2-7; D unclear. With 6 bases removed from V and 4 bases from J, the gap between germline ends came to 13 bases. The CDR3 contains 13 residues. The V gene's germline CDR1 is SGHTA and CDR2 FQGNSA. This CDR3 is CASSGPSKYEQYF. CDR3 DNA, as far as it was read: TGTGCCAGCAGTGGGCCAAGCAAGTACGAG.

In its sample, this clone was seen many times. The CDR3 goes on 3 residues after the read ends, and that part is filled in from the germline J gene. The J gene is TRBJ1-5, the V gene TRBV18; tentatively, D is TRBD1 (6 bases). This CDR3 has 15 residues. Deletions cut 0 bases from V and 4 bases from J, with 10 bases between. Germline values: CDR1 KGHSH, CDR2 LQKENI. The CDR3: CASSPPGTGNQPQHF. The covered CDR3 bases are TGTGCCAGCTCACCACCGGGAACAGGGAATCAGCCC.

On this clone itself: The read terminates 3 residues ahead of where the CDR3 ends, so the germline J gene completes it. The chain joins TRBV7-2 to TRBJ1-2; 7 bases are a match to TRBD1. The CDR3 runs 15 residues. The V and J ends lost 7 bases and 4 bases, in that order; junction bases with no gene match: 12. Germline V lookup: CDR1 SGHTA, CDR2 FQGNSA. CDR3 residues: CASNPGGGGSYGYTF. The sequenced part of the CDR3 DNA is TGTGCCAGCAACCCGGGAGGGGGCGGGAGCTATGGC.

This clone was seen repeatedly, ten times or more. The sequence runs out 3 residues before the end of the CDR3; the remainder is reconstructed from the germline J gene. The rearrangement links TRBV28 to TRBJ2-5; 11 bases fit TRBD2. V was clipped by 3 bases and J by 1 base; unmatched bases: 7. The V gene's germline CDR1 is MDHEN and CDR2 SYDVKM. This CDR3 has 17 amino acids. Partial CDR3 DNA: TGTGCCAGCAGTTTGGGGACTAGCGGTTTGATCCAAGAGACC. Protein sequence: CASSLGTSGLIQET. The entire CDR3 is CASSLGTSGLIQETQYF.

About this clone: The observed sequence ends 3 residues before the CDR3 terminus, with the missing tail filled in from the germline J gene. The J gene is TRBJ2-7, the V gene TRBV6-2 or TRBV6-3, with 10 bases identical to TRBD2. Germline loops: CDR1 MNHEY, CDR2 SVGEGT. With V trimmed by 7 bases and J by 2 bases, 14 bases remained unmatched. The CDR3 runs to 17 residues. The part of the CDR3 DNA that was read is TGTGCCAGCACTCCTCCGCCTCTAGCGGGAGACCCCTACGAG. Amino acid sequence: CASTPPPLAGDPYE. In full, the CDR3 reads CASTPPPLAGDPYEQYF.

Notes on this clone: The read terminates 3 residues ahead of where the CDR3 ends, so the germline J gene completes it. The chain uses TRBV29-1 and TRBJ2-7; tentative D call: TRBD2 (5 bases). The CDR3 runs to 11 residues. Deletions cut 4 bases from V and 3 bases from J, with 7 bases between. From germline, CDR1 is SQVTM and CDR2 ANQGSEA. The CDR3 reads CSVGRGYEQYF. The sequenced CDR3 bases are TGCAGCGTTGGTCGGGGCTACGAG.

Details on this clone: The CDR3 goes on 3 residues after the read ends, and that part is filled in from the germline J gene. The gene calls are TRBV20-1 and TRBJ1-6, with D possibly TRBD1 on 5 matching bases. Trimming shortened V by 3 bases and J by 7 bases, and 7 bases separated the two germline ends. This CDR3 region has 12 residues. The germline gives CDR1 DFQATT, CDR2 SNEGSKA (reference sequence). CDR3 residues: CSASQGNSPLHF. The CDR3 DNA, read in part, is TGCAGTGCTAGCCAGGGAAATTCACCC.